This T cell receptor beta chain was profiled in a study of T cells expressing NK-cell markers. Study details: Investigators obtained TCR beta repertoires from sorted CD3+CD56+NKG2C+, CD3+CD56+NKG2C- and CD3+CD56-NKG2C+ T cells. Study-level results: Whether expanded NKG2C+ T cell clones recognized HCMV stayed uncertain. As a fraction of CD8+ T cells, dominant NKG2C+ clonotypes reached about 1.0-7.5% in six donors.

Germline V gene data show CDR1 as MNHEY and CDR2 as SMNVEV (reference sequence). The CDR3 extends over 14 amino acids. After re-calling the 5' RACE reads, TCRdb lists one entry per CDR3 protein, DNA absent. Its table lists roughly 120,000 distinct CDR3 sequences. Comments on this clonotype: Its antigen is as yet unknown.

The sequence was obtained from a woman between 18 and 69 years old in good health. The J gene is TRBJ2-1, the V gene TRBV27. Sequencing input: blood T cells: a sorted CD56 or NKG2C T cell subset, CD4+ or CD8+ T cells, or bulk PBMC T cells (not recorded which). CDR3: CASGLGSSYNEQFF.